These 27 T cell receptor beta chains were sequenced from one sample in a study of T cell repertoires in cytomegalovirus infection. TCRdb re-called the reads through MiXCR, storing one row per CDR3 protein. The sample contains over 45,000 distinct CDR3 sequences, about a fifth of which appear only once. For these receptors, no antigen is known. The specimen was CD8+ T cells from cultured PBMCs, collected from culture after CMV antigen stimulation. Receptors originate from a human donor in good health (CMV status not recorded). Some clones in this sample may be carry-over from other donors' samples.

The gene calls are TRBV28 and TRBJ2-7; maybe TRBD1 (5 bases). This CDR3 comprises 15 residues. Germline V gene lookup returns CDR1 MDHEN and CDR2 SYDVKM. The V and J ends lost 5 bases and 3 bases respectively, with 17 bases between them. CDR3 sequence (DNA): TGTGCCAGCAGTCACAAAAGGGGCGCCGACTACGAGCAGTACTTC. Translation: CASSHKRGADYEQYF.

This clonotype was seen many times. V is TRBV7-2 and J is TRBJ1-2; the D is unclear. Germline assignment: CDR1 SGHTA and CDR2 FQGNSA. The germline V and J ends were trimmed by 1 base and 0 bases, with 6 bases remaining between them. This CDR3 contains 14 residues. The DNA of the CDR3 is TGTGCCAGCAGCTTAGGCGGAGCTAACTATGGCTACACCTTC. This gives the protein CASSLGGANYGYTF.

V usage is TRBV20-1 and J usage is TRBJ1-2; 7 bases line up with TRBD1. Looked up from germline, CDR1 is DFQATT and CDR2 is SNEGSKA (reference sequence). This CDR3 contains 13 residues. V was clipped by 6 bases and J by 3 bases; unmatched bases: 7. This CDR3 reads CSAFGTEDYGYTF. In DNA, the CDR3 is TGCAGTGCCTTCGGGACAGAAGACTATGGCTACACCTTC.

This clonotype came up many times. The chain links TRBV12-3 or TRBV12-4 to TRBJ2-3; 13 bases align to TRBD2. CDR3 length equals 16 residues. Trimming took 4 bases from V and 4 from J; bases not matched to a gene: 5. In DNA form, the CDR3 reads TGTGCCAGCAGTTCAACTAGCGGGAGGGCCGCAGATACGCAGTATTTT. Translating it yields CASSSTSGRAADTQYF.

V gene TRBV7-3 combines with J gene TRBJ2-1; 7 positions agree with TRBD1. The junction had 8 bases not matched to a gene; V was cut back by 2 bases and J by 1 base. There are 17 residues in the CDR3. Germline loops: CDR1 SGHTA, CDR2 FQGTGA. The CDR3 nucleotides read TGTGCCAGCAGCTTAGTAGGGGGCCGAGGTTCCTACAATGAGCAGTTCTTC. Protein sequence: CASSLVGGRGSYNEQFF.

V and J are TRBV4-3 and TRBJ1-6; D is perhaps TRBD1 (6 bases). Germline V lookup: CDR1 LGHNA, CDR2 YSLEER. The CDR3 has 16 residues. V lost 1 base and J 7 bases, leaving 14 bases between the germline ends. CDR3 nucleotides: TGCGCCAGCAGCCAAGGCCGGGAGGGGGGAAATTCACCCCTCCACTTT. This translates into CASSQGREGGNSPLHF.

This clonotype was found a few times. The chain combines TRBV9 with TRBJ2-7; TRBD2 might be the D (6 bases). Trimming left V 0 bases short and J 2 bases short, with 9 bases between. CDR3 length: 14 residues. CDR1 and CDR2 from the germline V gene are SGDLS and YYNGEE. The CDR3 spells CASSVGWGAYEQYF. In nucleotides, the CDR3 is TGTGCCAGCAGCGTAGGGTGGGGGGCCTACGAGCAGTACTTC.

This clonotype occurred a few times. The chain employs TRBV28 and TRBJ2-5; D is undetermined. Germline CDR1 reads MDHEN; CDR2 reads SYDVKM. The CDR3 loop spans 13 amino acids. V lost 1 base, J lost 2 bases, and 5 bases lay in between. The CDR3 DNA reads TGTGCCAGCAGTTTATTCCAACAAGAGACCCAGTACTTC. Its protein product is CASSLFQQETQYF.

This clonotype was seen only a few times. This chain links TRBV6-1 with TRBJ1-2; maybe TRBD1 (5 bases). The germline V gene encodes CDR1 MNHNS and CDR2 SASEGT. Deletions cut 7 bases from V and 3 bases from J, with 12 bases between. The CDR3 sequence is 13 residues long. The CDR3 reads CASTSGRDYGYTF. The CDR3 DNA follows: TGTGCCAGCACGAGTGGCAGGGACTATGGCTACACCTTC.

This clonotype has ten or more counts. The chain recombines TRBV7-6 with TRBJ2-5; 8 bases are shared with TRBD1. Germline values: CDR1 SGHVS, CDR2 FNYEAQ. CDR3 length: 16 amino acids. V lost 2 bases and J lost 5; bases outside the gene matches: 10. CDR3 sequence reads: CASSLPRQGASETQYF. Written as DNA, the CDR3 is TGTGCCAGCAGCTTACCCAGGCAGGGGGCTAGCGAGACCCAGTACTTC.

This clonotype has ten or more counts. CDR3 DNA sequence: TGTGCCAGCAGCTTAGGGGATTGGGCCGGGGAGCTGTTTTTT. Its translation is CASSLGDWAGELFF. The chain links TRBV7-2 to TRBJ2-2; D gene unclear. Trimming shortened V by 1 base and J by 6 bases, and 9 bases separated the two germline ends. Germline loops: CDR1 SGHTA, CDR2 FQGNSA. The CDR3 consists of 14 residues.

This clonotype has a handful of counts. The V gene is TRBV24-1, the J gene TRBJ2-1, with 12 bases aligning to TRBD1. V was pared by 4 bases and J by 0 bases, with 3 bases of the junction left unmatched. Germline V gene sequence: CDR1 KGHDR, CDR2 SFDVKD. This CDR3 region has 17 residues. The CDR3 DNA sequence: TGTGCCACCAGTGAGGGGACAGGGGGCCTCTCCTACAATGAGCAGTTCTTC. Protein sequence: CATSEGTGGLSYNEQFF.

Many counts were recorded for this clonotype. The chain couples TRBV7-2 to TRBJ2-1; D gene ambiguous. Between the trimmed V and J ends, which lost 6 bases and 6 bases, there was a span of 12 bases. The CDR3 length is 13 residues. Looked up from germline, CDR1 is SGHTA and CDR2 is FQGNSA. CDR3 protein: CASSSNLINEQFF. CDR3 nucleotide sequence: TGTGCCAGCAGTTCTAACCTAATCAATGAGCAGTTCTTC.

This clonotype was picked up a small number of times. The gene calls are TRBV23-1 and TRBJ2-7; weak D call: TRBD1 (5 bases). TRBV23-1 carries the ORF label, with uncertain function. V was pared by 6 bases and J by 1 base, with 10 bases between. The CDR3 is 13 amino acids. CDR3 loop: CASSIRQSYEQYF. The DNA of the CDR3 is TGCGCCAGCAGCATCCGACAGTCCTACGAGCAGTACTTC.

There are a few counts of this clonotype. V usage is TRBV28 and J usage is TRBJ2-6; no definite D call. The V end was cut by 8 bases, the J end by 4 bases, with 15 bases between. Germline CDR1 is MDHEN and CDR2 is SYDVKM. The CDR3 consists of 15 residues. The CDR3 DNA follows: TGTGCCAGCTCACCACCGTTAACAGGGGCCAACGTCCTGACTTTC. Its protein is CASSPPLTGANVLTF.

This clonotype was observed at least ten times. This sequence joins TRBV29-1 and TRBJ2-7, with TRBD2 matching 16 bases. With 3 bases clipped from V and 0 bases from J, the junction kept 2 bases outside the gene matches. This CDR3 has 16 amino acids. CDR1 is SQVTM and CDR2 is ANQGSEA in the germline V gene. The CDR3: CSVEGLAGGFSYEQYF. CDR3 DNA: TGCAGCGTTGAGGGACTAGCGGGGGGGTTCTCCTACGAGCAGTACTTC.

This clonotype came up many times. The chain uses TRBV12-3 or TRBV12-4 and TRBJ2-5; D possibly corresponds to TRBD1 (6 bases). V shed 2 bases and J shed 5 bases, with 18 bases lying between them. The CDR3 sequence is 16 residues long. The CDR3 DNA reads TGTGCCAGCAGTTTAACGGGGACCCTGAGGGGGGAGACCCAGTACTTC. Residues: CASSLTGTLRGETQYF.

The chain joins TRBV6-2 or TRBV6-3 to TRBJ2-5; maybe TRBD2 (6 bases). The V gene's germline CDR1 is MNHEY and CDR2 SVGEGT. Trimming cost V 4 bases and J 2 bases, with 11 bases left between them. This CDR3 has 14 amino acids. CDR3 region: CASSSLGGQETQYF. In DNA form, the CDR3 reads TGTGCCAGCAGTTCCCTGGGGGGTCAAGAGACCCAGTACTTC.

The table lists this clonotype with a few counts. V gene TRBV12-3 or TRBV12-4 combines with J gene TRBJ1-2, with 7 bases aligning to TRBD1. V trimming: 6 bases; J trimming: 2 bases; junction bases outside the gene matches: 6. The CDR3 is made up of 14 amino acids. The CDR3: CASREGTANYGYTF. CDR3 DNA sequence: TGTGCCAGCAGAGAAGGGACAGCCAACTATGGCTACACCTTC.

As for this clonotype: A much larger clone lies one base from this, so it may be a read error. The V gene is TRBV7-4, the J gene TRBJ1-1; maybe TRBD1 (5 bases). Germline-derived CDR1 and CDR2 are SGHVT and SQSDAQ. This CDR3 contains 15 residues. CDR3 amino acids: CASSLAQGSNTEAYF. For the CDR3, the DNA is TGTGCCAGCAGCTTAGCCCAGGGATCGAACACTGAAGCTTACTTT. Using reference TRBV7-4 and TRBJ1-1 for the parts outside the CDR3, the full variable domain is GAGVSQSPRYKVAKRGRDVALRCDSISGHVTLYWYRQTLGQGSEVLTYSQSDAQRDKSGRPSGRFSAERPERSVSTLKIQRTEQGDSAVYLCASSLAQGSNTEAYFGQGTRLTVV.

The table lists this clonotype with a count of one. This chain links TRBV7-3 with TRBJ1-2; D unresolved. CDR3 length: 14 amino acids. Germline-derived CDR1 and CDR2 are SGHTA and FQGTGA. The V end lost 4 bases, the J end lost 6 bases, and 15 bases lay between the germline ends. Written as DNA, the CDR3 is TGTGCCAGCAGCTCCGGGTCTCCCCAGGATGGCTACACCTTC. It is translated as CASSSGSPQDGYTF.

This clonotype was picked up a small number of times. V usage is TRBV24-1 and J usage is TRBJ2-2, with 7 positions matching TRBD1. The CDR3 runs to 16 residues. V lost 2 bases and J lost 0; bases outside the gene matches: 2. Germline values: CDR1 KGHDR, CDR2 SFDVKD. CDR3 in DNA: TGTGCCACCAGTGATTCACAGGGGACGAACACCGGGGAGCTGTTTTTT. As protein: CATSDSQGTNTGELFF.

The chain has TRBV19 and TRBJ2-5, with 8 bases identical to TRBD1. The CDR3 is 12 amino acids. CDR1 LNHDA and CDR2 SQIVND come from the germline V gene (reference sequence). V shed 5 bases and J 5 bases; nucleotides not matched to a gene: 1. This CDR3 is CASSQGAETQYF. In DNA form, the CDR3 reads TGTGCCAGTAGTCAGGGGGCGGAGACCCAGTACTTC.

The table lists this clonotype with a few counts. J is TRBJ1-2 and V is TRBV7-6; 9 bases map to TRBD1. The CDR3 contains 14 residues. Germline-derived CDR1 and CDR2 are SGHVS and FNYEAQ. Trimming took 5 bases from V and 7 from J; bases not matched to a gene: 8. The CDR3 region is CASSLGTGSGGYTF. The CDR3 DNA reads as TGTGCCAGCAGCCTGGGGACAGGGAGTGGTGGCTACACCTTC.

This sequence joins TRBV4-1 and TRBJ2-1, with D uncertain. Trimming took off 4 bases at V and 3 bases at J, with 16 bases between the two ends. From germline, CDR1 is MGHRA and CDR2 YSYEKL. The CDR3 covers 16 residues. CDR3 in DNA: TGCGCCAGCAGCCCCGAGTGGCAGGCTTTCTACAATGAGCAGTTCTTC. It specifies CASSPEWQAFYNEQFF.

The V call is TRBV19, the J call TRBJ1-1, with D possibly TRBD1 on 6 matching bases. Trimming pared 3 bases from V and 0 bases from J, leaving 17 bases between. This CDR3 comprises 17 residues. Germline loops: CDR1 LNHDA, CDR2 SQIVND (reference sequence). The CDR3 DNA follows: TGTGCCAGTAGTATCCGTCCGGGACACTCTGTGAACACTGAAGCTTTCTTT. Translated: CASSIRPGHSVNTEAFF.

In its sample, this clonotype was seen many times. The V gene is TRBV9, the J gene TRBJ2-2, with TRBD2 as a possible D gene (5 bases). V was clipped by 0 bases and J by 5 bases, with 5 bases between them. The CDR3 totals 13 residues. Germline V CDR1 and CDR2: SGDLS, YYNGEE. The CDR3 bases are TGTGCCAGCAGCGTAGGCGGGACCGGGGAGCTGTTTTTT. Translating gives CASSVGGTGELFF.